The 4 T cell receptor beta chains listed next were all sequenced from one sample in a study of T-cell reconstitution after alpha-beta-depleted transplantation in children (dated by TCRdb to 2016 to 2017). The paper as a whole reports these results and caveats: Over the following months the frequencies of hyperexpanded clones went down, and after one year T-cell counts and TCRbeta diversity were mostly credited to newly produced T cells.

The antigens these receptors bind are not known. Receptor amplification or capture employed PCR. The instrument was an Illumina HiSeq 2500. TCR libraries were prepared with molecular barcoding, using unique molecular identifiers to normalize TCRbeta repertoire quantification. TCRdb passed the public sequencing reads through fastp at Q25 and MiXCR, retaining productive beta sequences. Rows are unified per CDR3 protein, each entry keeping the most common DNA and genes. Within this sample are 250,000 to 300,000 distinct CDR3 sequences, with 6.5% to 9% of them counted one time only. The ten biggest clones cover 8.5% to 9.5% of the sample. The sample's treatment or condition label is to be understood as: allogeneic hematopoietic cell transplantation with graft depleted of TCRalphabeta T cells and CD19 B cells. The sequencing used peripheral blood, collected 360 days after TCRalphabeta/CD19-depleted stem cell transplant. The receptors here all came from a female patient between 2 and 10 years old who had a stem cell transplant for Fanconi anemia, so the T cells may come from the graft donor.

A few counts support this clonotype. The V call is TRBV6-1, the J call TRBJ1-2; D unclear. V dropped 0 bases and J dropped 6 bases, with 8 bases sitting between them. The germline V gene encodes CDR1 MNHNS and CDR2 SASEGT. The CDR3 extends over 13 amino acids. CDR3 nucleotide sequence: TGTGCCAGCAGTGAAGCGTACCTCGATGGCTACACCTTC. Translation gives CASSEAYLDGYTF.

This clonotype was seen a handful of times. The genes are TRBV9 and TRBJ1-3; possible D gene TRBD1, 6 bases. V was cut by 6 bases and J by 4 bases, with 11 bases left in between. The CDR3 contains 13 residues. From germline, CDR1 is SGDLS and CDR2 YYNGEE. CDR3 coding DNA: TGTGCCAGCACCACAGGGTACGGAAACACCATATATTTT. Protein: CASTTGYGNTIYF.

This clonotype has just a few counts. The gene calls are TRBV3-1 and TRBJ2-2; 8 bases are shared with TRBD1. The CDR3 consists of 16 residues. The trim removed 4 bases at V and 4 bases at J, leaving 8 bases unmatched. Germline-derived CDR1 and CDR2 are LGHDT and YNNKEL (reference sequence). CDR3 residues: CASSLRTGQGTGELFF. CDR3 coding DNA: TGTGCCAGCAGCCTACGGACAGGGCAGGGCACCGGGGAGCTGTTTTTT.

This clonotype has more than one count but fewer than ten. The chain combines TRBV28 with TRBJ2-5, with 12 bases fitting TRBD2. CDR1 and CDR2 (germline): MDHEN, SYDVKM. V gave up 3 bases and J gave up 5 bases; unmatched junction bases: 13. The CDR3 covers 18 residues. CDR3 sequence: CASSFPRRTSGNRETQYF. For the CDR3, the DNA is TGTGCCAGCAGTTTCCCAAGAAGGACTAGCGGGAATCGTGAGACCCAGTACTTC.